These 21 T cell receptor beta chains originate from one sample sequenced in a study of T-cell reconstitution after alpha-beta-depleted transplantation in children. It was with unique molecular identifiers that the TCRbeta library was prepared. From the PCR reads, TCRdb called clonotypes with MiXCR, one entry per CDR3 protein. The table lists some 140,000 distinct CDR3 sequences, about 9.6% of them singletons. This sample comprised PBMCs, mostly from graft donor cells, obtained 180 days after TCRalphabeta/CD19-depleted stem cell transplant. These TCRs come from a girl under three years old who had a stem cell transplant for combined immunodeficiency, so the T cells may come from the graft donor.

This clonotype was recorded a few times. The V gene is TRBV28, the J gene TRBJ2-1; 9 positions match TRBD1. The CDR3 consists of 16 residues. Germline V CDR1 and CDR2: MDHEN, SYDVKM. Trimming at V came to 9 bases and at J to 7 bases, leaving 16 bases not matched to a gene. In DNA, the CDR3 is TGTGCCAGTGGGACCCAACCGGGACAGGGAAAGAATGAGCAGTTCTTC. Translating it yields CASGTQPGQGKNEQFF. The full variable domain, rest sourced from reference TRBV28 and TRBJ2-1, is DVKVTQSSRYLVKRTGEKVFLECVQDMDHENMFWYRQDPGLGLRLIYFSYDVKMKEKGDIPEGYSVSREKKERFSLILESASTNQTSMYLCASGTQPGQGKNEQFFGPGTRLTVL.

This clonotype occurred a few times. The chain has TRBV20-1 and TRBJ2-3, with 9 bases lining up with TRBD2. J lost 4 bases, V lost 3 bases, and 20 bases had no gene match. The CDR3 runs to 19 residues. In germline, CDR1 is DFQATT, CDR2 SNEGSKA (reference sequence). The CDR3 coding sequence is TGCAGTGCTAGCCGGGCGGGAGGGCTTCGTGGGGGAGTCCCAGATACGCAGTATTTT. This sequence encodes CSASRAGGLRGGVPDTQYF.

This clonotype was seen a handful of times. This chain links TRBV7-2 with TRBJ2-1; TRBD2 matches 12 bases. Germline CDR1 SGHTA, CDR2 FQGNSA. Trimming cost V 5 bases and J 10 bases; bases outside gene matches: 12. The CDR3 loop spans 16 amino acids. CDR3 sequence reads: CASSPILAGGLGEQFF. The DNA of the CDR3 is TGTGCCAGCAGCCCTATACTAGCGGGGGGCCTCGGGGAGCAGTTCTTC. The full variable domain, completed using reference TRBV7-2 and TRBJ2-1, is GAGVSQSPSNKVTEKGKDVELRCDPISGHTALYWYRQSLGQGLEFLIYFQGNSAPDKSGLPSDRFSAERTGGSVSTLTIQRTQQEDSAVYLCASSPILAGGLGEQFFGPGTRLTVL.

This clonotype was detected only a few times. V gene TRBV12-3 or TRBV12-4 combines with J gene TRBJ2-7; D is possibly TRBD1 (6 bases). CDR3 length: 14 amino acids. The V end was cut by 2 bases, the J end by 3 bases, with 11 bases between. The CDR3 is CASSLWEGGYEQYF. The CDR3 DNA is TGTGCCAGCAGTTTATGGGAAGGGGGCTACGAGCAGTACTTC.

This clonotype was seen a few times. The V and J genes are TRBV21-1 and TRBJ1-5; the DNA was not compared with TRBD1, the D call given in the table. TRBV21-1 is termed a pseudogene. The CDR3 totals 17 residues. The DNA of the CDR3 is TGTGCCAGCAGCCATAACCCACGGGACAGTCACAATCAGCCCCAGCATTTT. It is translated as CASSHNPRDSHNQPQHF.

This clonotype has a handful of counts. The CDR3: CSARDPGLAGGPDTGELFF. CDR3 in DNA: TGCAGTGCTAGAGATCCCGGACTAGCGGGAGGGCCTGACACCGGGGAGCTGTTTTTT. The chain carries TRBV20-1 and TRBJ2-2; TRBD2 matches at 15 bases. Trimming cost V 0 bases and J 3 bases; bases outside gene matches: 8. Looked up from germline, CDR1 is DFQATT and CDR2 is SNEGSKA (reference sequence). CDR3 length: 19 residues.

J is TRBJ2-1 and V is TRBV9; TRBD1 might be the D (6 bases). CDR1 is SGDLS, CDR2 YYNGEE, per germline. Trimming shortened V by 4 bases and J by 3 bases, and 17 bases separated the two germline ends. The CDR3 extends over 16 amino acids. CDR3 loop: CASSPRGRGDYNEQFF. CDR3 sequence (DNA): TGTGCCAGCAGCCCCCGTGGCAGGGGTGACTACAATGAGCAGTTCTTC.

This clonotype was counted a few times. The rearrangement uses TRBV12-3 or TRBV12-4 and TRBJ2-1; possibly TRBD1 for D (5 bases). CDR3 length: 16 amino acids. The V end was cut by 1 base, the J end by 5 bases, with 15 bases between. Here the CDR3 DNA reads TGTGCCAGCAGTTTAGACTCCCAGGGCATCGACAATGAGCAGTTCTTC. Residues: CASSLDSQGIDNEQFF.

The V gene is TRBV2, the J gene TRBJ1-5; D gene unclear. CDR1 and CDR2 from the germline V gene are SNHLY and FYNNEI. The CDR3 spans 12 residues. Trimming removed 8 bases at V and 11 bases at J, with 16 bases between. CDR3 in amino acids: CASETESQAQHF. The CDR3 bases are TGTGCCAGCGAGACCGAAAGCCAGGCCCAGCATTTT.

This clonotype was counted only a few times. This chain links TRBV6-1 with TRBJ1-2, with 8 bases matching TRBD1. Germline CDR1 reads MNHNS; CDR2 reads SASEGT. The ends lost 7 bases at V and 5 bases at J; junction bases unmatched: 9. The CDR3 sequence is 14 residues long. The CDR3 loop is CASTTSRQGYGYTF. CDR3 nucleotide sequence: TGTGCCAGCACCACTTCCCGACAGGGGTATGGCTACACCTTC.

The chain couples TRBV20-1 to TRBJ2-7; possibly TRBD2 for D (5 bases). There are 12 residues in the CDR3. Germline V CDR1 and CDR2: DFQATT, SNEGSKA (reference sequence). V lost 6 bases to trimming and J lost 2 bases, with 11 bases between them. The CDR3 here is CSAGRLAYEQYF. CDR3 in DNA: TGCAGTGCGGGGAGACTGGCCTACGAGCAGTACTTC.

The rearrangement links TRBV28 to TRBJ2-7, with a weak D call TRBD1 (6 bases). This CDR3 spans 13 amino acids. From germline, CDR1 is MDHEN and CDR2 SYDVKM. The V end was cut by 8 bases, the J end by 4 bases, with 15 bases between. The CDR3 reads CASGTGSTYEQYF. In DNA, the CDR3 is TGTGCCAGCGGTACAGGGAGTACGTACGAGCAGTACTTC.

The rearrangement links TRBV12-3 or TRBV12-4 to TRBJ2-3; perhaps D is TRBD1 or TRBD2 (5 bases each). The CDR3 spans 14 residues. The V and J ends lost 6 bases and 1 base respectively, with 11 bases between them. The CDR3 here is CASSLLGRTDTQYF. The CDR3 DNA sequence: TGTGCCAGCAGCCTTCTGGGACGCACAGATACGCAGTATTTT.

The genes are TRBV15 and TRBJ2-5; no clear D. The germline V and J ends were trimmed by 3 bases and 5 bases, with 13 bases remaining between them. CDR3 length equals 14 residues. Looked up from germline, CDR1 is LNHNV and CDR2 is YYDKDF (reference sequence). The CDR3 reads CATSSPLRCETQYF. CDR3 nucleotides: TGTGCCACCAGCAGTCCCCTACGGTGCGAGACCCAGTACTTC.

The chain is built from TRBV20-1 and TRBJ2-7; a weak D match, TRBD2 (5 bases). Trimming removed 0 bases from V and 2 bases from J, with 17 bases in between. The CDR3 spans 16 residues. Germline lookup yields CDR1 DFQATT and CDR2 SNEGSKA (reference sequence). CDR3 region: CSARDGGRGRTYEQYF. DNA of the CDR3: TGCAGTGCTAGAGATGGCGGGCGTGGGAGAACCTACGAGCAGTACTTC.

This clonotype was observed a few times. V and J are TRBV28 and TRBJ1-2; the D is unclear. Deletions cut 6 bases from V and 4 bases from J, with 15 bases between. From germline, CDR1 is MDHEN and CDR2 SYDVKM. The CDR3 sequence is 14 residues long. The CDR3 reads CASSPRVRVYGYTF. The CDR3, as DNA: TGTGCCAGCAGCCCCCGGGTTCGCGTCTATGGCTACACCTTC.

This clonotype was observed a few times. The chain couples TRBV12-3 or TRBV12-4 to TRBJ1-4; D gene unclear. The V gene lost 5 bases and the J gene lost 11 bases, with 12 bases spanning the gap. The CDR3 has 12 amino acids. The CDR3 DNA reads TGTGCCAGCAGTCCCCGACTCCATAAACTGTTTTTT. This translates into CASSPRLHKLFF.

This clonotype was counted between two and nine times. The V and J genes are TRBV20-1 and TRBJ2-7; D is undetermined. V was shortened by 3 bases and J by 7 bases, with 10 bases between the two germline ends. The CDR3 sequence is 11 residues long. Looked up from germline, CDR1 is DFQATT and CDR2 is SNEGSKA (reference sequence). The CDR3 region is CSARGMEEQYF. The CDR3, as DNA: TGCAGTGCTAGGGGCATGGAGGAGCAGTACTTC.

The chain uses TRBV18 and TRBJ1-4; D gene uncertain. Germline V gives CDR1 KGHSH, CDR2 LQKENI. The CDR3 runs to 12 residues. The germline V and J ends were trimmed by 2 bases and 8 bases, with 6 bases remaining between them. CDR3 sequence: CASSPEREKLFF. The CDR3 nucleotides are TGTGCCAGCTCACCAGAACGGGAAAAACTGTTTTTT.

This clonotype was observed a few times. The chain employs TRBV20-1 and TRBJ2-5; 12 bases are shared with TRBD2. The CDR3 sequence is 18 residues long. Losses at the gene ends were 0 bases for V and 5 bases for J; bases not matched to a gene: 13. Germline CDR1 reads DFQATT; CDR2 reads SNEGSKA (reference sequence). The CDR3 reads CSARESGLAGGPRETQYF. In DNA, the CDR3 is TGCAGTGCTAGAGAATCAGGGCTAGCGGGGGGGCCCAGGGAGACCCAGTACTTC.

The CDR3 DNA sequence: TGTGCCAGCAGCATGGGGGGGCTTGTTTCCTACGAGCAGTACTTC. Its protein is CASSMGGLVSYEQYF. The rearrangement uses TRBV6-1 and TRBJ2-7; a possible D gene is TRBD2 (7 bases). V dropped 6 bases and J dropped 1 base, with 16 bases sitting between them. CDR1 is MNHNS and CDR2 is SASEGT in the germline V gene. The CDR3 runs to 15 residues.